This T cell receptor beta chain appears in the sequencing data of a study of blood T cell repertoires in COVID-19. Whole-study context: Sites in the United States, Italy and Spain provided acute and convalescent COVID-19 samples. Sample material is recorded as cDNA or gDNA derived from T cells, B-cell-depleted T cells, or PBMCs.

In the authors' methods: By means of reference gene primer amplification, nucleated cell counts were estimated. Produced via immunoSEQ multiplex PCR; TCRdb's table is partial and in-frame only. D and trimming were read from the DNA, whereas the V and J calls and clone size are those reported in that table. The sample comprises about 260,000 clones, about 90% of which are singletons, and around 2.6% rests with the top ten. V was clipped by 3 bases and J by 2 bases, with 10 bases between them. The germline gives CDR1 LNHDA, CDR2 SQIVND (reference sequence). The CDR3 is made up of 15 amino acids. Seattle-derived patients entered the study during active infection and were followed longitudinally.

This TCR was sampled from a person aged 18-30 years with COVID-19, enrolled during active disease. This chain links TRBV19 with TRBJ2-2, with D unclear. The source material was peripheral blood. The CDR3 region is CASSIPAVNTGELFF. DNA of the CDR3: TGTGCCAGTAGTATTCCCGCGGTTAACACCGGGGAGCTGTTTTTT.